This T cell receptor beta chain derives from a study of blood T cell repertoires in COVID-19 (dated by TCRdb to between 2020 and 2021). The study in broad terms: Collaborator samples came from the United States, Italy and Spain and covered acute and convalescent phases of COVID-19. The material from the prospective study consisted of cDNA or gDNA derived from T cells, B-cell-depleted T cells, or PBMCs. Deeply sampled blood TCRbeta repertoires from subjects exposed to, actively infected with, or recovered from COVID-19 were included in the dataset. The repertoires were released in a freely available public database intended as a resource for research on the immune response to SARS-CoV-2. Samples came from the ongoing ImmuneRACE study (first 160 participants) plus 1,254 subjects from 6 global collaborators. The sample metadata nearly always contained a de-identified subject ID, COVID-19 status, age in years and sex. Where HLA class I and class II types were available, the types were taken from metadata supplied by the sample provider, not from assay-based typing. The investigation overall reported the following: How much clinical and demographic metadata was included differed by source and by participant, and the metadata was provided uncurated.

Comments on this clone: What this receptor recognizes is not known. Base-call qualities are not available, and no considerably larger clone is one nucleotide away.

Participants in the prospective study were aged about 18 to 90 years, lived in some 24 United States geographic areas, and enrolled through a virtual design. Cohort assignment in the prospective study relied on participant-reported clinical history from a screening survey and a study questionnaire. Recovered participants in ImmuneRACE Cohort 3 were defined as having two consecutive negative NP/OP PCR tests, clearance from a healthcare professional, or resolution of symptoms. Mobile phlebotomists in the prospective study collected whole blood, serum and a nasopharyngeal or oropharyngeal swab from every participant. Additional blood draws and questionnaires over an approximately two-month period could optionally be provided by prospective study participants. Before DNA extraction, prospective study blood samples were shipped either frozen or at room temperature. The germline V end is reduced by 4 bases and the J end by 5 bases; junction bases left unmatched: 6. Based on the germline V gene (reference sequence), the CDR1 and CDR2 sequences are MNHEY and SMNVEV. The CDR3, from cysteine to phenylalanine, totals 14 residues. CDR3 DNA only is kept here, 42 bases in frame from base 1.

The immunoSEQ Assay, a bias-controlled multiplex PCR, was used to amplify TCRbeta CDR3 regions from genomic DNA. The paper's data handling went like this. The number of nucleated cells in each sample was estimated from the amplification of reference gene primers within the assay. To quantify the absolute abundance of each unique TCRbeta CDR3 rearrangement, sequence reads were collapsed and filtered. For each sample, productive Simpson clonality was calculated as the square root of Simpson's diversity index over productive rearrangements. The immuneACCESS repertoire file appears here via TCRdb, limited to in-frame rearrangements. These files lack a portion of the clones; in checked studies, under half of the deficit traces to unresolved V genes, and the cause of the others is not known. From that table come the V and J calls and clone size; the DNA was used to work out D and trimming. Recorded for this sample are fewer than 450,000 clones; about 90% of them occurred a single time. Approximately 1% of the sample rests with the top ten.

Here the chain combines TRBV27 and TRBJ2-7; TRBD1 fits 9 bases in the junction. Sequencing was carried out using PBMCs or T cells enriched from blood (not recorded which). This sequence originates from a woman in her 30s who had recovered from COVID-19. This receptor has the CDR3 CASSSGTGRNEQYF. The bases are TGTGCCAGCAGTTCCGGGACAGGGAGGAACGAGCAGTACTTC.